The next 26 T cell receptor beta chains were all read from a single sample in a study of T and B cells in COVID-19 patients. Multiplex PCR with BIOMED2 TRB-A/B primer pools amplified TRB rearrangements. In TCRdb, the multiplex PCR reads were re-called with MiXCR into one record per CDR3 protein. The data contain over 15,000 distinct CDR3 sequences, 28% of them singletons. From blood, about 250-550 ng of genomic DNA served as TRB template. The specimen sequenced was blood. The receptors come from a human donor who had recovered from COVID-19.

This rearrangement joins TRBV12-3 or TRBV12-4 to TRBJ2-1; 7 bases are shared with TRBD1. The CDR3 loop spans 13 amino acids. V trimming: 6 bases; J trimming: 4 bases; junction bases outside the gene matches: 3. The CDR3 sequence: CASSPGQYNEQFF. CDR3 nucleotides: TGTGCCAGCAGCCCGGGACAGTACAATGAGCAGTTCTTC.

This chain links TRBV18 with TRBJ1-2, with D perhaps TRBD1 (6 bases). The CDR3 sequence is 15 residues long. Germline CDR1 KGHSH, CDR2 LQKENI. The V gene lost 3 bases and the J gene lost 3 bases, with 14 bases spanning the gap. In DNA, the CDR3 is TGTGCCAGCTCACCCCAAGACAGGAATGACTATGGCTACACCTTC. Translation: CASSPQDRNDYGYTF.

This clonotype was picked up many times. This chain links TRBV6-5 with TRBJ2-7; TRBD1 matches 9 bases. Germline V gives CDR1 MNHEY, CDR2 SVGAGI. J was trimmed by 1 base and V by 8 bases; bases with no gene match: 3. The CDR3 loop spans 13 amino acids. The CDR3 DNA reads as TGTGCCAGCCGACAGGGGGGTTCCTACGAGCAGTACTTC. Its protein product is CASRQGGSYEQYF.

This clonotype was found a few times. V gene TRBV15 combines with J gene TRBJ1-4; possibly TRBD1 for D (5 bases). This CDR3 comprises 16 residues. CDR1 and CDR2 (germline): LNHNV, YYDKDF (reference sequence). Trimming took off 0 bases at V and 2 bases at J, with 10 bases between the two ends. In nucleotides, the CDR3 is TGTGCCACCAGCAGAGATTATGGGGGGACTAATGAAAAACTGTTTTTT. It is translated as CATSRDYGGTNEKLFF. The full variable domain, in which reference TRBV15 and TRBJ1-4 provide the parts outside the CDR3, is DAMVIQNPRYQVTQFGKPVTLSCSQTLNHNVMYWYQQKSSQAPKLLFHYYDKDFNNEADTPDNFQSRRPNTSFCFLDIRSPGLGDTAMYLCATSRDYGGTNEKLFFGSGTQLSVL.

A few counts support this clonotype. The chain couples TRBV7-2 to TRBJ2-7; the match to TRBD1 covers 9 bases. The J segment lost 6 bases and the V segment lost 6 bases, leaving 3 bases of the junction unmatched. This CDR3 has 12 amino acids. Germline loops: CDR1 SGHTA, CDR2 FQGNSA. The CDR3 region is CASSRDRVEQYF. CDR3 nucleotide sequence: TGTGCCAGCAGTCGGGACAGGGTCGAGCAGTACTTC.

This clonotype showed up many times. The gene calls are TRBV5-4 and TRBJ2-7, with D perhaps TRBD2 (6 bases). V was cut by 7 bases and J by 7 bases, with 18 bases left in between. This CDR3 is 13 amino acids long. Germline V gives CDR1 SGHNT, CDR2 YYREEE (reference sequence). This chain's CDR3 is CASLWRGSEEQYF. Written as DNA, the CDR3 is TGTGCCAGCCTGTGGAGGGGATCGGAGGAGCAGTACTTC.

The chain combines TRBV7-9 with TRBJ1-1, with 7 nucleotides matching TRBD1. In germline, CDR1 is SEHNR, CDR2 FQNEAQ (reference sequence). This CDR3 has 12 amino acids. J was trimmed by 8 bases and V by 5 bases; bases with no gene match: 5. The CDR3 DNA is TGTGCCAGCAGCCAGGGGGAGGCGGAAGCTTTCTTT. This sequence encodes CASSQGEAEAFF.

This clonotype was counted at least ten times. This chain uses TRBV12-3 or TRBV12-4 with TRBJ1-4; D perhaps matches TRBD1 (5 bases). V was shortened by 3 bases and J by 7 bases, with 9 bases between the two germline ends. The CDR3 contains 13 residues. The CDR3 sequence: CASSFAGGEKLFF. Here the CDR3 DNA reads TGTGCCAGCAGTTTTGCGGGGGGTGAAAAACTGTTTTTT.

This clonotype came up a few times. The V and J genes are TRBV6-6 and TRBJ1-1; 8 bases fit TRBD1. CDR1 MNHNY and CDR2 SVGAGI come from the germline V gene (reference sequence). This CDR3 comprises 14 residues. V was clipped by 4 bases and J by 2 bases; unmatched bases: 3. The CDR3 nucleotides are TGTGCCAGCAGTTCGACAGGGGTAAACACTGAAGCTTTCTTT. Translated: CASSSTGVNTEAFF.

This clonotype was detected many times. The V and J genes are TRBV27 and TRBJ1-6; 7 bases are shared with TRBD1. The V and J ends lost 11 bases and 9 bases, in that order; junction bases with no gene match: 13. CDR1 and CDR2 from the germline V gene are MNHEY and SMNVEV (reference sequence). The CDR3 runs 14 residues. Written as DNA, the CDR3 is TGTGCCCGACCTCATCGGGACAGATCTTCACCCCTCCACTTT. Amino acid sequence: CARPHRDRSSPLHF.

V and J are TRBV28 and TRBJ1-1, with D perhaps matching TRBD1 (6 bases). This CDR3 comprises 14 residues. Germline lookup yields CDR1 MDHEN and CDR2 SYDVKM. V was clipped by 8 bases and J by 4 bases, with 17 bases between them. CDR3 sequence reads: CASVAFKGGTEAFF. For the CDR3, the DNA is TGTGCCAGCGTCGCCTTCAAGGGGGGCACTGAAGCTTTCTTT.

This clonotype was observed many times. J is TRBJ2-3 and V is TRBV18; D gene unclear. CDR1 KGHSH and CDR2 LQKENI come from the germline V gene. This CDR3 spans 14 amino acids. The V end lost 2 bases, the J end lost 4 bases, and 10 bases lay between the germline ends. The CDR3 sequence is CASSPNLLPDTQYF. The CDR3 DNA reads as TGTGCCAGCTCACCAAACCTTCTGCCAGATACGCAGTATTTT.

The J gene is TRBJ1-2, the V gene TRBV15; the match to TRBD1 covers 8 bases. Losses at the gene ends were 8 bases for V and 7 bases for J; bases not matched to a gene: 15. Germline V gene sequence: CDR1 LNHNV, CDR2 YYDKDF (reference sequence). The CDR3 consists of 15 residues. CDR3 coding DNA: TGTGCCACCGCAGGGGCCCAGGGGGCGCTTGGTGGCTACACCTTC. Translating it yields CATAGAQGALGGYTF.

A few counts support this clonotype. The V call is TRBV12-3 or TRBV12-4, the J call TRBJ1-1; 8 nucleotides agree with TRBD1. Unmatched junction bases numbered 4, after V lost 7 bases and J lost 0 bases. The length of the CDR3 is 14 residues. CDR3 protein: CASITGQVNTEAFF. The CDR3 DNA sequence: TGTGCCAGCATCACGGGACAGGTGAACACTGAAGCTTTCTTT.

The chain couples TRBV28 to TRBJ2-3, with TRBD2 matching 10 bases. The germline CDR1 and CDR2 sequences are MDHEN and SYDVKM. With 4 bases clipped from V and 0 bases from J, the junction kept 4 bases outside the gene matches. CDR3 length: 16 amino acids. CDR3 sequence: CASSSQRGGSTDTQYF. The DNA of the CDR3 is TGTGCCAGCAGTTCTCAGCGGGGGGGTAGCACAGATACGCAGTATTTT.

This sequence joins TRBV12-3 or TRBV12-4 and TRBJ1-6, with D unclear. Between the trimmed V and J ends, which lost 3 bases and 10 bases, there was a span of 16 bases. The CDR3 contains 15 residues. The CDR3 here is CASSFSPVGISPLHF. The CDR3, as DNA: TGTGCCAGCAGTTTTTCGCCAGTCGGAATCTCACCCCTCCACTTT.

CDR3 protein: CATSDKLAGGPGEQFF. Written as DNA, the CDR3 is TGTGCCACCAGTGATAAACTAGCGGGGGGGCCGGGTGAGCAGTTCTTC. This chain uses TRBV24-1 with TRBJ2-1, with 13 nucleotides matching TRBD2. The CDR3 is made up of 16 amino acids. The germline V gene encodes CDR1 KGHDR and CDR2 SFDVKD. J was trimmed by 9 bases and V by 3 bases; bases with no gene match: 7.

In its sample, this clonotype was seen many times. This chain links TRBV27 with TRBJ1-6; D is perhaps TRBD1 (6 bases). The germline V gene encodes CDR1 MNHEY and CDR2 SMNVEV (reference sequence). V lost 3 bases to trimming and J lost 7 bases, with 10 bases between them. This CDR3 comprises 14 residues. DNA of the CDR3: TGTGCCAGCAGTTTCAGGGGTAGGAATTCACCCCTCCACTTT. Protein: CASSFRGRNSPLHF.

This clonotype is classed as medium-sized (0.01 to 0.1%). This CDR3 reads CASSLGLAGGLSTDTQYF. Here the CDR3 DNA reads TGTGCCAGTAGCTTAGGACTAGCGGGGGGCCTTAGCACAGATACGCAGTATTTT. The chain employs TRBV19 and TRBJ2-3, with 14 bases that match TRBD2. This CDR3 region has 18 residues. The V gene's germline CDR1 is LNHDA and CDR2 SQIVND (reference sequence). With 6 bases clipped from V and 0 bases from J, the junction kept 8 bases outside the gene matches. The variable domain in full, with the rest retrieved from reference TRBV19 and TRBJ2-3, is DGGITQSPKYLFRKEGQNVTLSCEQNLNHDAMYWYRQDPGQGLRLIYYSQIVNDFQKGDIAEGYSVSREKKESFPLTVTSAQKNPTAFYLCASSLGLAGGLSTDTQYFGPGTRLTVL.

This clonotype was counted between two and nine times. This rearrangement joins TRBV5-1 to TRBJ2-7, with 10 bases fitting TRBD1. Trimming removed 3 bases from V and 6 bases from J; junction bases left unmatched: 3. The germline V gene encodes CDR1 SGHRS and CDR2 YFSETQ. The CDR3 length is 13 residues. The CDR3 sequence: CASSSRQGAEQYF. In DNA form, the CDR3 reads TGCGCCAGCAGCTCGCGACAGGGGGCCGAGCAGTACTTC.

This chain uses TRBV6-1 with TRBJ1-3; D gene ambiguous. The V and J ends lost 8 bases and 4 bases respectively, with 6 bases between them. The CDR3 has 11 residues. The germline CDR1 and CDR2 sequences are MNHNS and SASEGT. CDR3 residues: CASGAGNTIYF. The CDR3 DNA reads TGTGCCAGCGGCGCCGGAAACACCATATATTTT.

The V call is TRBV12-3 or TRBV12-4, the J call TRBJ1-1; possible D gene TRBD1, 5 bases. V was pared by 1 base and J by 2 bases, with 5 bases between. The CDR3 is 13 amino acids. CDR3 nucleotides: TGTGCCAGCAGTTTAGGGGGCAACACTGAAGCTTTCTTT. Residues: CASSLGGNTEAFF.

This chain links TRBV7-2 with TRBJ1-5; 7 positions match TRBD1. Unmatched junction bases numbered 5, after V lost 1 base and J lost 5 bases. CDR3 length: 15 amino acids. The germline CDR1 and CDR2 sequences are SGHTA and FQGNSA. CDR3 sequence (DNA): TGTGCCAGCAGCTTAGGACAGGGCGTGGATCAGCCCCAGCATTTT. Amino acids: CASSLGQGVDQPQHF.

On this clonotype itself: A read error may explain this, as a much larger clone is one base away. The CDR3 DNA is TGTGCCATCAGTTACTCTATGGATACGCAGTATTTT. It is translated as CAISYSMDTQYF. This sequence joins TRBV6-4 and TRBJ2-3; D uncertain. The germline V gene has CDR1 MRHNA and CDR2 SNTAGT. The CDR3 sequence is 12 residues long.

In regard to this clonotype: A read error may be the cause here, since a much bigger clone is one base away. CDR3 amino acids: CASSLGRLTGELFF. The CDR3 region has the DNA TGTGCCAGCAGCTTGGGACGGCTCACCGGGGAGCTGTTTTTT. The chain has TRBV5-6 and TRBJ2-2; D gene ambiguous. Germline V lookup: CDR1 SGHDT, CDR2 YYEEEE. This CDR3 has 14 residues. Trimming left V 0 bases short and J 4 bases short, with 7 bases between.

This clonotype was seen more than once but under ten times. The chain uses TRBV5-4 and TRBJ2-1; 8 bases line up with TRBD2. With V trimmed by 1 base and J by 5 bases, 5 bases remained unmatched. The CDR3 has 15 amino acids. Germline CDR1 reads SGHNT; CDR2 reads YYREEE (reference sequence). CDR3 nucleotides: TGTGCCAGCAGCTTGAAGCGGGGGTTGAACAATGAGCAGTTCTTC. Amino acid sequence: CASSLKRGLNNEQFF. Full variable domain (rest looked up from reference TRBV5-4 and TRBJ2-1): ETGVTQSPTHLIKTRGQQVTLRCSSQSGHNTVSWYQQALGQGPQFIFQYYREEENGRGNFPPRFSGLQFPNYSSELNVNALELDDSALYLCASSLKRGLNNEQFFGPGTRLTVL.